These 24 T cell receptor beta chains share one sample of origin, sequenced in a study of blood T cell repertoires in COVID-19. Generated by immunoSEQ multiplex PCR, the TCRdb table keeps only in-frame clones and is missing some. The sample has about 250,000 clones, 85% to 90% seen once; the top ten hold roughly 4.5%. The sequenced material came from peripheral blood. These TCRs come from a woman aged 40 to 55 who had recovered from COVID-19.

The CDR3 spells CASSLGGVNTGELFF. DNA of the CDR3: TGCGCCAGCAGCCTCGGGGGGGTTAACACCGGGGAGCTGTTTTTT. The chain has TRBV5-1 and TRBJ2-2; 8 bases align to TRBD2. The CDR3 has 15 residues. J lost 2 bases, V lost 4 bases, and 4 bases had no gene match. CDR1 is SGHRS and CDR2 is YFSETQ in the germline V gene. The whole variable domain, remainder taken from reference TRBV5-1 and TRBJ2-2, is KAGVTQTPRYLIKTRGQQVTLSCSPISGHRSVSWYQQTPGQGLQFLFEYFSETQRNKGNFPGRFSGRQFSNSRSEMNVSTLELGDSALYLCASSLGGVNTGELFFGEGSRLTVL.

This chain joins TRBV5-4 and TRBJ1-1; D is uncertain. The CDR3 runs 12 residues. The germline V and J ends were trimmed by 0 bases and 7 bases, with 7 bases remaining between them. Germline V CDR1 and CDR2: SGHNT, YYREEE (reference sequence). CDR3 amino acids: CASSLDGYEAFF. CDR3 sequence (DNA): TGTGCCAGCAGCTTGGACGGGTATGAAGCTTTCTTT.

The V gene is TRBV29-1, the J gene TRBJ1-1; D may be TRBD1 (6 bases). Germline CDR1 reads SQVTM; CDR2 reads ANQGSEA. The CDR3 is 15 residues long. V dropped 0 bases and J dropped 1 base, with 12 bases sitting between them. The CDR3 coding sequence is TGCAGCGTTGAAGATGCGCGGGGGGCGAACACTGAAGCTTTCTTT. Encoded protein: CSVEDARGANTEAFF.

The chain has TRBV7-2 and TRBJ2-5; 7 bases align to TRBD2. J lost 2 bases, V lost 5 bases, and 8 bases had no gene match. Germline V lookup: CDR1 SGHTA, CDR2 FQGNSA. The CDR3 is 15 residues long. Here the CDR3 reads CASSPWDYAQETQYF. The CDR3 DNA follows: TGTGCCAGCAGCCCCTGGGACTATGCACAAGAGACCCAGTACTTC.

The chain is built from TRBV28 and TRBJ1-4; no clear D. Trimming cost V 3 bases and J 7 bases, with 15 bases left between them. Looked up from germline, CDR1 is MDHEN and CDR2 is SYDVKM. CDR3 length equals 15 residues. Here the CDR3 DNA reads TGTGCCAGCAGTTTGCCCGTCCCTGGGAGTGAAAAACTGTTTTTT. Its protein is CASSLPVPGSEKLFF. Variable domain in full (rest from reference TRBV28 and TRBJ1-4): DVKVTQSSRYLVKRTGEKVFLECVQDMDHENMFWYRQDPGLGLRLIYFSYDVKMKEKGDIPEGYSVSREKKERFSLILESASTNQTSMYLCASSLPVPGSEKLFFGSGTQLSVL.

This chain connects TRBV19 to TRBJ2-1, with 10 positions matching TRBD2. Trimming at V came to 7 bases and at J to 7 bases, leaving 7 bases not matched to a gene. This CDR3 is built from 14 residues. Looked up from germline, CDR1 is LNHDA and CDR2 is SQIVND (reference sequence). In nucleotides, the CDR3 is TGTGCCAGTATAGGGCTAGCGGGGGATAATGAGCAGTTCTTC. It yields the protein CASIGLAGDNEQFF.

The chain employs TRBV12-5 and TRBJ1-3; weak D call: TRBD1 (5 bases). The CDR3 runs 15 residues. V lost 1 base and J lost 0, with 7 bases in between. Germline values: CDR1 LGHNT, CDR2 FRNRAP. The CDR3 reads CASGLGQNSGNTIYF. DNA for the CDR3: TGTGCTAGTGGTTTGGGACAGAACTCTGGAAACACCATATATTTT. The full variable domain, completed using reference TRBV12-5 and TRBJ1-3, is DARVTQTPRHKVTEMGQEVTMRCQPILGHNTVFWYRQTMMQGLELLAYFRNRAPLDDSGMPKDRFSAEMPDATLATLKIQPSEPRDSAVYFCASGLGQNSGNTIYFGEGSWLTVV.

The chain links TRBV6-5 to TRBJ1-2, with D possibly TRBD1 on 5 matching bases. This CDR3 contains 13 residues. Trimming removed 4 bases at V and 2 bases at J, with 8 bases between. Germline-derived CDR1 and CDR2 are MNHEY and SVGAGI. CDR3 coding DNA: TGTGCCAGCAGTTGGGGCACGAACTATGGCTACACCTTC. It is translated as CASSWGTNYGYTF.

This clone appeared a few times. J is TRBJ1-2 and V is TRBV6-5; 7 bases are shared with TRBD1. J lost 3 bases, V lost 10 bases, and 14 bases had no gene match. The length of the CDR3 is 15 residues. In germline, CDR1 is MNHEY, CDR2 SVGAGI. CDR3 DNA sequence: TGTGCCACGACAAAAGAAGGGGGCGACCACTATGGCTACACCTTC. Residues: CATTKEGGDHYGYTF.

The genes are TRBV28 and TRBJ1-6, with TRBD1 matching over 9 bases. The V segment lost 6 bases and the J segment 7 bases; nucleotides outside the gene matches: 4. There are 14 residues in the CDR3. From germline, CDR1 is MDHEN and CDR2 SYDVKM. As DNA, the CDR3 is TGTGCCAGCAGCAGGGGACAGGGAAATTCACCCCTCCACTTT. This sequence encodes CASSRGQGNSPLHF.

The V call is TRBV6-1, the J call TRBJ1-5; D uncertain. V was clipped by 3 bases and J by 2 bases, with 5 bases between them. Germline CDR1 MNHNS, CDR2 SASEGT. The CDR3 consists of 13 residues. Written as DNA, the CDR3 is TGTGCCAGCAGTGACGGGGGCAATCAGCCCCAGCATTTT. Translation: CASSDGGNQPQHF.

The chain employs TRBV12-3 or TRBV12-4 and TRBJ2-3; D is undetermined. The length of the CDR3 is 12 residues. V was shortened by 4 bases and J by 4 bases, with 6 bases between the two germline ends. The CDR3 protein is CASSSSSDTQYF. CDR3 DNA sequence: TGTGCCAGCAGTTCCTCGTCAGATACGCAGTATTTT.

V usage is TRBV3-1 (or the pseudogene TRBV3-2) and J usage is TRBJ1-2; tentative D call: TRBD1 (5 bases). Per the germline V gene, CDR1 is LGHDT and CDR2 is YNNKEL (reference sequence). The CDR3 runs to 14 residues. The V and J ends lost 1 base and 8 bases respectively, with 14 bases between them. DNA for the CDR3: TGTGCCAGCAGCCAAGGGGGCAGACTTTACGGCTACACCTTC. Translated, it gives CASSQGGRLYGYTF.

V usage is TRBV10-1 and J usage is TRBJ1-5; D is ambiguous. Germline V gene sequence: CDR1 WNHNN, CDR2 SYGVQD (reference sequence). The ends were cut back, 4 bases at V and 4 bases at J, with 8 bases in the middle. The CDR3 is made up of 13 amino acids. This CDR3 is CASSAAGNQPQHF. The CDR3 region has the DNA TGCGCCAGCAGTGCGGCGGGAAATCAGCCCCAGCATTTT.

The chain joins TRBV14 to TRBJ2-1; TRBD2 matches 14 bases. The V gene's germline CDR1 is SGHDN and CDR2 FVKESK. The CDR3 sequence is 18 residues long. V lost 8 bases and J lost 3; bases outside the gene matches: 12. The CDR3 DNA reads TGTGCCAGCCGTACGAGGACTAGCGGGAGGACATTCTACAATGAGCAGTTCTTC. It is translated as CASRTRTSGRTFYNEQFF. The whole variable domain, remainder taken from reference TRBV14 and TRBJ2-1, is EAGVTQFPSHSVIEKGQTVTLRCDPISGHDNLYWYRRVMGKEIKFLLHFVKESKQDESGMPNNRFLAERTGGTYSTLKVQPAELEDSGVYFCASRTRTSGRTFYNEQFFGPGTRLTVL.

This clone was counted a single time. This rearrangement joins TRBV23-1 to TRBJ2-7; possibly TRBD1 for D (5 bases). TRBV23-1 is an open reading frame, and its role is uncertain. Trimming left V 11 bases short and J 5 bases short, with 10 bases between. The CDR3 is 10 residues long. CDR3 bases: TGCGCCGGACATACGGACGAGCAGTACGTC. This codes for CAGHTDEQYV.

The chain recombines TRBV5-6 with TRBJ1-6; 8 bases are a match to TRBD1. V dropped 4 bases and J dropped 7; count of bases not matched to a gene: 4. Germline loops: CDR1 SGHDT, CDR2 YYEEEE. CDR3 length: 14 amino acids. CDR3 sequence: CASSQTGVNSPLHF. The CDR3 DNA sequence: TGTGCCAGCAGCCAGACAGGGGTAAATTCACCCCTCCACTTT.

The CDR3 loop is CASSGTSGATDTQYF. The CDR3 bases are TGTGCCAGCAGTGGGACTAGCGGGGCCACAGATACGCAGTATTTT. The chain has TRBV2 and TRBJ2-3, with TRBD2 identical over 12 bases. Trimming removed 4 bases from V and 2 bases from J; junction bases left unmatched: 1. The CDR3 is 15 amino acids. Germline V gives CDR1 SNHLY, CDR2 FYNNEI. Based on the CDR3 plus reference TRBV2 and TRBJ2-3, the full variable domain is EPEVTQTPSHQVTQMGQEVILRCVPISNHLYFYWYRQILGQKVEFLVSFYNNEISEKSEIFDDQFSVERPDGSNFTLKIRSTKLEDSAMYFCASSGTSGATDTQYFGPGTRLTVL.

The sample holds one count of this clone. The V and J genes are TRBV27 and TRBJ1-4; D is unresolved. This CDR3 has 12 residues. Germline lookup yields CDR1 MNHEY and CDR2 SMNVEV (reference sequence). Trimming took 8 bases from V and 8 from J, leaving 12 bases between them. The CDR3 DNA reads TGTGCCAGCTCCCGGGGAGAGGAAAAACTGTTTTTT. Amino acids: CASSRGEEKLFF. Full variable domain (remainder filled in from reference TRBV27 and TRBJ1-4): EAQVTQNPRYLITVTGKKLTVTCSQNMNHEYMSWYRQDPGLGLRQIYYSMNVEVTDKGDVPEGYKVSRKEKRNFPLILESPSPNQTSLYFCASSRGEEKLFFGSGTQLSVL.

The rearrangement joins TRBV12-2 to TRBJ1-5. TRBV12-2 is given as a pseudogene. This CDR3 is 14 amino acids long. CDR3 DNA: TGTGCAAGTCGCTTATTCTCGTGCAATCAGCCCCAGCATTTT. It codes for CASRLFSCNQPQHF.

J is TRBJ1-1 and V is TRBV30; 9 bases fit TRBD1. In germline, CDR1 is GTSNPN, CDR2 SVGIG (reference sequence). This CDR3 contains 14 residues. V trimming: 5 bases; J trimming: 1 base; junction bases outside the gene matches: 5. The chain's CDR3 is CAWEPGQGNTEAFF. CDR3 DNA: TGTGCCTGGGAACCGGGACAGGGGAACACTGAAGCTTTCTTT.

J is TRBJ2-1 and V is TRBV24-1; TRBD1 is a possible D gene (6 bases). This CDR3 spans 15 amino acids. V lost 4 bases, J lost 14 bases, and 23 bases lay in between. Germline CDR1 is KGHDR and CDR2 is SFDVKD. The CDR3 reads CATSESGGNRAEEFF. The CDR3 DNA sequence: TGTGCCACCAGTGAGTCTGGGGGCAACCGGGCGGAGGAGTTCTTC.

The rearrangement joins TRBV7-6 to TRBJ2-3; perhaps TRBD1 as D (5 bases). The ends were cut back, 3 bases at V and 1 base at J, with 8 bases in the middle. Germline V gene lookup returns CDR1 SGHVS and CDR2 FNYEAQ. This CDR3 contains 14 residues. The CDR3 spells CASSLGLGTDTQYF. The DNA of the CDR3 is TGTGCCAGCAGCTTGGGGCTTGGCACAGATACGCAGTATTTT.

CDR3 residues: CASSRGLTNQPQHF. As DNA, the CDR3 is TGTGCCAGCAGCCGGGGACTGACTAATCAGCCCCAGCATTTT. This rearrangement joins TRBV9 to TRBJ1-5; TRBD1 is a possible D gene (5 bases). CDR3 size: 14 residues. V lost 4 bases, J lost 4 bases, and 12 bases lay in between. Germline CDR1 reads SGDLS; CDR2 reads YYNGEE.